This record looks at one TCR beta chain sequence and its context. Its antigen remains unidentified. The sample comes from a study of cytomegalovirus exposure and HLA in healthy donors. Broader study findings: In vitro experiments confirmed that three CMV-associated chains were specific for CMV antigens.

The PCR made use of 60 Vbeta and 13 Jbeta primers. Profiled with immunoSEQ multiplex PCR; TCRdb holds only in-frame clones, not every one. Seen here are about 150,000 clones, over 70% observed once, and the top ten hold 1.2%. The CDR3 contains 16 residues. V trimming: 3 bases; J trimming: 2 bases; junction bases outside the gene matches: 4. The germline gives CDR1 MNHNY, CDR2 SVGAGI (reference sequence). V gene TRBV6-6 combines with J gene TRBJ2-5; 12 nucleotides align to TRBD2. The receptor comes from a boy aged 2 to 10 in good health and CMV-seronegative. The sample consisted of PBMCs. CDR3 sequence (DNA): TGTGCCAGCAGTTATTCCGGGACTAGCGGGCAAGAGACCCAGTACTTC. Its translation is CASSYSGTSGQETQYF.